A single sample gave rise to the 17 T cell receptor beta chains below, sequenced in a study of T cell responses to AZD1222 COVID-19 vaccine (dated by TCRdb to about 2021). The time point label for this specimen denotes: baseline before first vaccination. Library prep was done by the immunoSEQ multiplex PCR assay. This is the immuneACCESS table as TCRdb keeps it, with only in-frame sequences that have V and J called. A part of the clones is gone; compared with another copy, unresolved V genes explain less than half, and the rest is unexplained. Recorded for this sample are about 84,000 clones; around 90% of them occurred a single time. The ten top clones hold less than 1.6% of the sample. The sequences come from peripheral blood, collected on day 0 of AZD1222 vaccination. The receptors stem from an adult in good health.

The chain is built from TRBV19 and TRBJ1-2; D unclear. Germline CDR1 is LNHDA and CDR2 is SQIVND (reference sequence). The CDR3 extends over 12 amino acids. V shed 3 bases and J shed 8 bases, with 10 bases lying between them. For the CDR3, the DNA is TGTGCCAGTAGTATTAACGCCGCGGGCTACACCTTC. This translates into CASSINAAGYTF. The complete variable domain, with remaining parts taken from reference TRBV19 and TRBJ1-2, reads DGGITQSPKYLFRKEGQNVTLSCEQNLNHDAMYWYRQDPGQGLRLIYYSQIVNDFQKGDIAEGYSVSREKKESFPLTVTSAQKNPTAFYLCASSINAAGYTFGSGTRLTVV.

This clone showed up just once. This chain joins TRBV7-9 and TRBJ1-1, with TRBD1 matching 7 bases. Germline V gives CDR1 SEHNR, CDR2 FQNEAQ (reference sequence). V trimming: 5 bases; J trimming: 3 bases; junction bases outside the gene matches: 3. The CDR3 is made up of 13 amino acids. The CDR3 DNA sequence: TGTGCCAGCAGCCGACAGGGAGACACTGAAGCTTTCTTT. It is translated as CASSRQGDTEAFF.

V usage is TRBV9 and J usage is TRBJ1-2; 9 nucleotides line up with TRBD1. This CDR3 comprises 13 residues. CDR1 SGDLS and CDR2 YYNGEE come from the germline V gene. The ends lost 4 bases at V and 6 bases at J; junction bases unmatched: 4. CDR3 protein: CASSFRTGDGYTF. CDR3 bases: TGTGCCAGCAGCTTCCGGACAGGGGATGGCTACACCTTC.

The V gene is TRBV7-9, the J gene TRBJ1-2, with D maybe TRBD1 (5 bases). Trimming stripped 5 bases from V and 2 bases from J, with 9 bases between. Germline assignment: CDR1 SEHNR and CDR2 FQNEAQ (reference sequence). The CDR3 extends over 13 amino acids. The CDR3 coding sequence is TGTGCCAGCAGCCCAAGGGACAACTATGGCTACACCTTC. This codes for CASSPRDNYGYTF.

V gene TRBV7-9 combines with J gene TRBJ2-3; TRBD2 matches 12 bases. V gave up 2 bases and J gave up 3 bases; unmatched junction bases: 0. Looked up from germline, CDR1 is SEHNR and CDR2 is FQNEAQ (reference sequence). This CDR3 spans 15 amino acids. The CDR3 loop is CASSLLAGGTDTQYF. The CDR3 nucleotides read TGTGCCAGCAGCTTACTAGCGGGAGGGACAGATACGCAGTATTTT.

The chain uses TRBV7-2 and TRBJ2-7, with 7 bases matching TRBD2. Germline-derived CDR1 and CDR2 are SGHTA and FQGNSA. This CDR3 contains 14 residues. The V segment lost 6 bases and the J segment 2 bases; nucleotides outside the gene matches: 7. The chain's CDR3 is CASRLGGAAYEQYF. In DNA, the CDR3 is TGTGCCAGCAGATTGGGAGGGGCCGCCTACGAGCAGTACTTC.

This clone has a single count. The J gene is TRBJ1-1, the V gene TRBV6-5; D is unclear. The CDR3 covers 13 residues. The ends were cut back, 6 bases at V and 1 base at J, with 9 bases in the middle. CDR1 and CDR2 from the germline V gene are MNHEY and SVGAGI. The CDR3 spells CASRPTENTEAFF. As DNA, the CDR3 is TGTGCCAGCAGGCCCACAGAGAACACTGAAGCTTTCTTT.

This chain connects TRBV6-5 to TRBJ2-7, with 7 bases matching TRBD1. Germline V gives CDR1 MNHEY, CDR2 SVGAGI. V lost 2 bases to trimming and J lost 5 bases; unmatched junction nucleotides: 6. This CDR3 has 14 amino acids. The chain's CDR3 is CASSYERQGHEQYF. In DNA, the CDR3 is TGTGCCAGCAGTTACGAGAGACAGGGCCACGAGCAGTACTTC.

V usage is TRBV5-1 and J usage is TRBJ1-1; D not resolved. Trimming took 0 bases from V and 7 from J, leaving 16 bases between them. The CDR3 contains 15 residues. Germline loops: CDR1 SGHRS, CDR2 YFSETQ. CDR3 DNA: TGCGCCAGCAGCTTGGCCCAGACGGAGAAAGATGAAGCTTTCTTT. This gives the protein CASSLAQTEKDEAFF. The variable domain in full, with the rest retrieved from reference TRBV5-1 and TRBJ1-1, is KAGVTQTPRYLIKTRGQQVTLSCSPISGHRSVSWYQQTPGQGLQFLFEYFSETQRNKGNFPGRFSGRQFSNSRSEMNVSTLELGDSALYLCASSLAQTEKDEAFFGQGTRLTVV.

This clone was seen more than once but under ten times. The rearrangement uses TRBV6-1 and TRBJ1-1; D not certain. Trimming removed 3 bases at V and 0 bases at J, with 8 bases between. This CDR3 spans 14 amino acids. Germline CDR1 MNHNS, CDR2 SASEGT. This CDR3 reads CASSEQSMNTEAFF. In DNA form, the CDR3 reads TGTGCCAGCAGTGAGCAGAGCATGAACACTGAAGCTTTCTTT.

The chain joins TRBV6-5 to TRBJ2-7; D unresolved. The V and J ends lost 2 bases and 1 base respectively, with 6 bases between them. CDR1 is MNHEY and CDR2 is SVGAGI in the germline V gene. The length of the CDR3 is 13 residues. Written as DNA, the CDR3 is TGTGCCAGCAGTTACCGATGGTCCTACGAGCAGTACTTC. Translated, it gives CASSYRWSYEQYF.

V usage is TRBV6-5 and J usage is TRBJ1-2; 9 bases agree with TRBD1. This CDR3 region has 14 residues. V gave up 0 bases and J gave up 6 bases; unmatched junction bases: 2. The V gene's germline CDR1 is MNHEY and CDR2 SVGAGI. The CDR3, as DNA: TGTGCCAGCAGTTACTCCGGACAGGGGAATGGCTACACCTTC. This translates into CASSYSGQGNGYTF.

This sequence joins TRBV18 and TRBJ2-1, with 14 bases fitting TRBD2. This CDR3 is built from 16 residues. Germline CDR1 is KGHSH and CDR2 is LQKENI. The V segment lost 3 bases and the J segment 7 bases; nucleotides outside the gene matches: 5. DNA of the CDR3: TGTGCCAGCTCACCCCCGGGACTAGCGGGGGATAATGAGCAGTTCTTC. Translation gives CASSPPGLAGDNEQFF.

J is TRBJ1-5 and V is TRBV27; D is uncertain. Between the trimmed V and J ends, which lost 4 bases and 3 bases, there was a span of 7 bases. Germline V gives CDR1 MNHEY, CDR2 SMNVEV (reference sequence). The CDR3 contains 13 residues. Written as DNA, the CDR3 is TGTGCCAGCAGTTCGACCATCAATCAGCCCCAGCATTTT. Amino acids: CASSSTINQPQHF.

The chain couples TRBV19 to TRBJ2-2; D tentatively fits TRBD1 or TRBD2 (5 bases each). V was pared by 7 bases and J by 2 bases, with 17 bases between. CDR1 and CDR2 from the germline V gene are LNHDA and SQIVND (reference sequence). The CDR3 contains 16 residues. The CDR3 DNA sequence: TGTGCCAGTACCACCCCGGGGCGGACCAACACCGGGGAGCTGTTTTTT. This gives the protein CASTTPGRTNTGELFF.

The chain has TRBV18 and TRBJ1-1; 9 bases are a match to TRBD1. Germline V CDR1 and CDR2: KGHSH, LQKENI. This CDR3 is 14 amino acids long. Trimming at V came to 5 bases and at J to 2 bases, leaving 3 bases not matched to a gene. CDR3 protein: CASSSTGGNTEAFF. CDR3 nucleotides: TGTGCCAGCTCATCGACAGGGGGTAACACTGAAGCTTTCTTT.

The J gene is TRBJ2-2, the V gene TRBV3-1 (or the pseudogene TRBV3-2); weak D call: TRBD2 (6 bases). The V end lost 2 bases, the J end lost 4 bases, and 8 bases lay between the germline ends. The CDR3 is 14 residues long. Germline V gives CDR1 LGHDT, CDR2 YNNKEL (reference sequence). The CDR3 loop reads CASSQSGGTGELFF. CDR3 coding DNA: TGTGCCAGCAGCCAATCCGGGGGCACCGGGGAGCTGTTTTTT.